The 4 T cell receptor beta chains below all came from one sample that was sequenced in a study of T cell responses to AZD1222 COVID-19 vaccine listed by TCRdb under 2021. The meaning of the sample's time point label: baseline before first vaccination. Library method: the immunoSEQ multiplex PCR assay. TCRdb mirrors the immuneACCESS table, restricted to in-frame sequences. Some clones are absent from its copies; in checked studies, under half trace to an unresolved V gene, and the reason for the others is unknown. For this sample the table gives 90,000 to 120,000 clones, of which just under 90% were detected only once. The ten largest make up 3% to 3.5% of the sample. The source was peripheral blood, collected on day 0 of AZD1222 vaccination. These receptors were taken from an adult in good health.

The chain employs TRBV7-9 and TRBJ1-4, with D perhaps matching TRBD1 (6 bases). The CDR3 sequence is 16 residues long. Trimming pared 6 bases from V and 4 bases from J, leaving 18 bases between. CDR1 and CDR2 from the germline V gene are SEHNR and FQNEAQ (reference sequence). In DNA form, the CDR3 reads TGTGCCAGCAGTTCTGACAGGCCTGGGATTAATGAAAAACTGTTTTTT. It yields the protein CASSSDRPGINEKLFF. Combining the CDR3 with reference TRBV7-9 and TRBJ1-4 gives the whole variable domain DTGVSQNPRHKITKRGQNVTFRCDPISEHNRLYWYRQTLGQGPEFLTYFQNEAQLEKSRLLSDRFSAERPKGSFSTLEIQRTEQGDSAMYLCASSSDRPGINEKLFFGSGTQLSVL.

The chain is built from TRBV7-6 and TRBJ1-3, with D tentatively TRBD1 (5 bases). This CDR3 has 16 amino acids. V shed 1 base and J shed 0 bases, with 10 bases lying between them. CDR1 is SGHVS, CDR2 FNYEAQ, per germline. DNA for the CDR3: TGTGCCAGCAGCTTAGGGGACCAAGTCTCTGGAAACACCATATATTTT. This encodes CASSLGDQVSGNTIYF.

The J gene is TRBJ1-2, the V gene TRBV6-2 or TRBV6-3; D is undetermined. The CDR3 is 15 amino acids. V was clipped by 2 bases and J by 0 bases, with 10 bases between them. Germline assignment: CDR1 MNHEY and CDR2 SVGEGT. This CDR3 is CASSYQAPANYGYTF. In DNA form, the CDR3 reads TGTGCCAGCAGTTACCAGGCCCCCGCTAACTATGGCTACACCTTC.

This clone was detected once. The chain recombines TRBV4-2 with TRBJ1-5; D not resolved. The V and J ends lost 1 base and 6 bases respectively, with 7 bases between them. The CDR3 covers 13 residues. Germline V gene sequence: CDR1 LGHNA, CDR2 YNFKEQ. For the CDR3, the DNA is TGTGCCAGCAGCCAAGGGCGACGTCAGCCCCAGCATTTT. This encodes CASSQGRRQPQHF.